These 9 T cell receptor beta chains came from one sample sequenced in a study of PD-1 blockade in classical Hodgkin lymphoma (TCRdb year 2020). This specimen's time point label, interpreted: cycle 4 day 1 (C4D1), after five to seven weeks of nivolumab. Every trial patient had relapsed following autologous stem cell transplantation, and prior brentuximab vedotin exposure was what differed among cohorts A, B and C. The library was prepared using the immunoSEQ multiplex PCR assay. TCRdb mirrors the immuneACCESS table, restricted to in-frame sequences. Some clones are absent from its copies; in checked studies, under half trace to an unresolved V gene, and the reason for the others is unknown. For this sample the table gives about 41,000 clones, of which approximately 70% were detected only once. About 2.6% of the sample is in the top ten clones. The sequences come from peripheral blood mononuclear cells (PBMCs), collected before the fourth cycle of nivolumab. The source is a human donor with classical Hodgkin lymphoma.

The genes are TRBV5-4 and TRBJ2-7, with D perhaps TRBD1 (6 bases). Germline values: CDR1 SGHNT, CDR2 YYREEE (reference sequence). Trimming shortened V by 3 bases and J by 3 bases, and 13 bases separated the two germline ends. The CDR3 loop spans 14 amino acids. CDR3 sequence (DNA): TGTGCCAGCAGCTGGATAACGGACAGCTACGAGCAGTACTTC. Its protein is CASSWITDSYEQYF.

This clone has only one observation. J is TRBJ2-3 and V is TRBV29-1; 9 nucleotides match TRBD2. After removal of 7 bases from V and 5 bases from J, the junction contained 13 bases not matched to a gene. The CDR3 has 15 residues. Per germline, CDR1 SQVTM and CDR2 ANQGSEA. In nucleotides, the CDR3 is TGCAGCGCACGGATAGGGACTAGCAGGGGAGATACGCAGTATTTT. Translated: CSARIGTSRGDTQYF.

In this sample, this clone turned up once. The rearrangement joins TRBV5-1 to TRBJ2-1; 14 nucleotides match TRBD2. This CDR3 comprises 19 residues. J lost 4 bases, V lost 7 bases, and 16 bases had no gene match. Germline values: CDR1 SGHRS, CDR2 YFSETQ. The CDR3 is CASLDTGLAGASGYNEQFF. The CDR3 bases are TGCGCCAGCCTAGACACGGGACTAGCGGGGGCTTCGGGATACAATGAGCAGTTCTTC.

The DNA of the CDR3 is TGTGCCAGTAGTACTCCCCGGGACAGGGGACGGGAGACCCAGTACTTC. Translation gives CASSTPRDRGRETQYF. J is TRBJ2-5 and V is TRBV19; 10 nucleotides line up with TRBD1. V was clipped by 4 bases and J by 5 bases; unmatched bases: 10. Germline CDR1 and CDR2: LNHDA and SQIVND (reference sequence). The CDR3 sequence is 16 residues long.

Details on this clone: Distinct nucleotide sequences in the sample also encode this CDR3. The J gene is TRBJ1-1, the V gene TRBV9; no reliable D call. CDR3 length: 13 amino acids. Trimming pared 2 bases from V and 1 base from J, leaving 6 bases between. Germline CDR1 SGDLS, CDR2 YYNGEE. The CDR3 nucleotides read TGTGCCAGCAGCGTGACGGGGAACACTGAAGCTTTCTTT. Residues: CASSVTGNTEAFF.

This chain links TRBV7-9 with TRBJ2-3; 8 bases are a match to TRBD2. This CDR3 comprises 17 residues. The junction had 11 bases not matched to a gene; V was cut back by 4 bases and J by 2 bases. The germline CDR1 and CDR2 sequences are SEHNR and FQNEAQ (reference sequence). The CDR3, as DNA: TGTGCCAGCAGCTCCCCGCTGGGACTAGAGCCCACAGATACGCAGTATTTT. Its translation is CASSSPLGLEPTDTQYF.

The V call is TRBV10-3, the J call TRBJ2-1, with a tentative D call TRBD2 (5 bases). In germline, CDR1 is ENHRY, CDR2 SYGVKD. CDR3 size: 12 residues. The V gene lost 4 bases and the J gene lost 10 bases, with 11 bases spanning the gap. The CDR3 reads CAISAEPGEQFF. The CDR3, as DNA: TGTGCCATCAGTGCCGAACCGGGAGAGCAGTTCTTC.

The chain employs TRBV10-1 and TRBJ1-1; the D gene is possibly TRBD1 (5 bases). CDR3 length equals 13 residues. Germline V gene data show CDR1 as WNHNN and CDR2 as SYGVQD (reference sequence). Trimming took off 2 bases at V and 4 bases at J, with 8 bases between the two ends. This CDR3 reads CASSEQGGTEAFF. CDR3 sequence (DNA): TGCGCCAGCAGTGAGCAGGGAGGCACTGAAGCTTTCTTT.

V is TRBV9 and J is TRBJ1-1, with 7 bases fitting TRBD1. The J segment lost 7 bases and the V segment lost 0 bases, leaving 15 bases of the junction unmatched. The CDR3 covers 17 residues. Germline CDR1 SGDLS, CDR2 YYNGEE. The CDR3 region has the DNA TGTGCCAGCAGCGTAGCAGCTTCGAATCAGGGGGGAGGTGAAGCTTTCTTT. Amino acid sequence: CASSVAASNQGGGEAFF.